This T cell receptor (beta chain) was recorded in a study of blood T cell repertoires in COVID-19. On the study more broadly: COVID-19 samples collected from the United States, Italy and Spain covered acute and convalescent phases. PBMCs, B-cell-depleted T cells, or T cells provided the cDNA or gDNA that made up the material.

Seattle participants joined during active infection and were tracked over time. Sequencing was performed with immunoSEQ multiplex PCR; in TCRdb, only in-frame clones are kept and a portion is missing. The repertoire consists of 40,000 or so clones, with around 84% occurring once and the leading ten covering 1.5% to 2%. V lost 4 bases and J 3 bases, leaving 16 bases between the germline ends. Looked up from germline, CDR1 is MDHEN and CDR2 is SYDVKM. The CDR3 is made up of 15 amino acids. The chain recombines TRBV28 with TRBJ2-7, with D maybe TRBD2 (5 bases). This TCR came from a man in his sixties with COVID-19, enrolled during active disease. The sample consisted of peripheral blood. In nucleotides, the CDR3 is TGTGCCAGCAGTTGGCTATCGACGGGAATCTACGAGCAGTACTTC. The encoded protein is CASSWLSTGIYEQYF.